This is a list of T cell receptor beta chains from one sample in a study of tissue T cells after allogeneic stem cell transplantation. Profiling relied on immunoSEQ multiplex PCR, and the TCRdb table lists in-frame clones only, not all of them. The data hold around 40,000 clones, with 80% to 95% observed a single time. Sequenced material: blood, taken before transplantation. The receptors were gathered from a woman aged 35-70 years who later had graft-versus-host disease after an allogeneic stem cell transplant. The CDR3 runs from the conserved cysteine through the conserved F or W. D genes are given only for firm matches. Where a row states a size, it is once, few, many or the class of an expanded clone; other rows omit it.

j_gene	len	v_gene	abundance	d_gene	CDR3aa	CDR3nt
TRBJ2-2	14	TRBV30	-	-	CAWSVWGNTGELFF	TGTGCCTGGAGTGTTTGGGGTAACACCGGGGAGCTGTTTTTT
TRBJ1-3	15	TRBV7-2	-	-	CASSLVAGRRDTIYF	TGTGCCAGCAGCTTAGTTGCAGGGCGCCGGGACACCATATATTTT
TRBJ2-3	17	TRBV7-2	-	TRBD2	CASSLALAPGGTDTQYF	TGTGCCAGCAGCTTAGCGTTGGCCCCGGGGGGTACAGATACGCAGTATTTT
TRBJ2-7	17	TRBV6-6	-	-	CASSPSPPQGIYYEQYF	TGTGCCAGCAGTCCCTCCCCACCACAGGGAATCTATTACGAGCAGTACTTC
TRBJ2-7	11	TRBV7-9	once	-	CASSASFEQYF	TGTGCCAGCAGCGCCAGTTTCGAGCAGTACTTC
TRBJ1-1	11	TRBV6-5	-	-	CASRLNTEAFF	TGTGCCAGCAGGTTGAACACTGAAGCTTTCTTT
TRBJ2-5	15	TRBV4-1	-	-	CASSPGAVFQETQYF	TGCGCCAGCAGCCCGGGGGCGGTCTTCCAAGAGACCCAGTACTTC
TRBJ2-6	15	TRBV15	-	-	CATSPQVSGANVLTF	TGTGCCACCAGTCCTCAAGTCTCTGGGGCCAACGTCCTGACTTTC
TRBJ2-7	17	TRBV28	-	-	CASSSFGEGRSSYEQYF	TGTGCCAGCAGTTCATTTGGGGAAGGTAGAAGCTCCTACGAGCAGTACTTC
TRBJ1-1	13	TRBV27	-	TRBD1	CASRPSGGTEAFF	TGTGCCAGCAGGCCATCAGGGGGCACTGAAGCTTTCTTT
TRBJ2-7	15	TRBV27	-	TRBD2	CASSLRLAGWYEQYF	TGTGCCAGCAGTTTAAGACTAGCGGGGTGGTACGAGCAGTACTTC
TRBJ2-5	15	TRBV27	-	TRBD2	CASSFTSGSLWSQYF	TGTGCCAGCAGTTTTACTAGCGGGAGCTTGTGGTCCCAGTACTTC
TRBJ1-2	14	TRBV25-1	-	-	CASSQGWQSNGYTF	TGTGCCAGCAGCCAGGGATGGCAGTCGAACGGCTACACCTTC
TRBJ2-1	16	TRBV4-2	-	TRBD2	CASSSQGLAGAHEQFF	TGTGCCAGCAGTTCTCAGGGACTAGCGGGAGCCCATGAGCAGTTCTTC
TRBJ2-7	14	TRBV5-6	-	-	CASSLVVGKYEQYF	TGTGCCAGCAGCTTGGTGGTAGGGAAATACGAGCAGTACTTC
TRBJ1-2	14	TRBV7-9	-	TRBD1	CASSLETGNNGYTF	TGTGCCAGCAGCTTGGAGACAGGGAACAATGGCTACACCTTC
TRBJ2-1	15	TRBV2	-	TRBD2	CASYGWREGYNEQFF	TGTGCCAGCTACGGGTGGCGGGAGGGGTACAATGAGCAGTTCTTC
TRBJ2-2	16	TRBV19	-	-	CASSMGLAENTGELFF	TGTGCCAGTAGTATGGGGTTAGCGGAAAACACCGGGGAGCTGTTTTTT
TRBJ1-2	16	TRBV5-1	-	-	CASSLLQRGLNYGYTF	TGCGCCAGCAGCTTGTTACAACGGGGGCTTAACTATGGCTACACCTTC
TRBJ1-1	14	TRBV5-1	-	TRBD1	CASSFDRANTEAFF	TGCGCCAGCAGTTTCGACAGGGCGAACACTGAAGCTTTCTTT
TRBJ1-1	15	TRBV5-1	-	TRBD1	CASAGQTGAVTEAFF	TGCGCCAGCGCGGGCCAGACAGGGGCGGTCACTGAAGCTTTCTTT
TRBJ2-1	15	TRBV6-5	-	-	CASSRAGGTYNEQFF	TGTGCCAGCAGCCGGGCAGGGGGGACCTACAATGAGCAGTTCTTC
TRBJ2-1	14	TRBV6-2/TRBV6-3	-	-	CASSYSTGSNEQFF	TGTGCCAGCAGTTACTCGACGGGGAGTAATGAGCAGTTCTTC
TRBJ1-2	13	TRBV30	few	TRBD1	CAWRDRQGYGYTF	TGTGCCTGGAGGGACAGGCAAGGGTATGGCTACACCTTC
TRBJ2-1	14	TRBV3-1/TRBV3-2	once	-	CASSQDRTTNEQFF	TGTGCCAGCAGCCAAGATAGGACTACCAATGAGCAGTTCTTC
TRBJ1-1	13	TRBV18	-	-	CASSPPSRTEAFF	TGTGCCAGCTCACCCCCTAGCAGGACTGAAGCTTTCTTT
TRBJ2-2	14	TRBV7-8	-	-	CANTRDGLTGELFF	TGTGCCAACACCCGGGACGGCCTCACCGGGGAGCTGTTTTTT
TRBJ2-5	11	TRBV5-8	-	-	CASSTPTAQYF	TGTGCCAGCAGCACGCCGACGGCCCAGTACTTC
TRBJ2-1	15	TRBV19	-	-	CASSMISGGQNEQFF	TGTGCCAGTAGTATGATTAGCGGAGGGCAGAATGAGCAGTTCTTC